Below are 18 T cell receptor beta chains sequenced from a single sample in a study of blood T cell repertoires in COVID-19 (dated by TCRdb to 2020 to 2022). The library relied on the immunoSEQ multiplex PCR assay. In TCRdb, the immuneACCESS table is reduced to in-frame sequences with V and J assigned. These tables do not hold every clone; where another copy was compared, an unresolved V gene accounts for under half, and the others remain unexplained. The sample yields around 150,000 clones; 84% were counted once. About 9.3% of the sample is in the top ten clones. Material: peripheral blood. The origin of the receptors is a woman of 80 years or more in a cohort sampled during active or convalescent COVID-19.

The chain links TRBV3-1 (or the pseudogene TRBV3-2) to TRBJ1-1; D is possibly TRBD1 (5 bases). CDR3 size: 14 residues. V shed 3 bases and J shed 10 bases, with 18 bases lying between them. Germline V lookup: CDR1 LGHDT, CDR2 YNNKEL (reference sequence). CDR3 sequence: CASSQIGKGGVAFF. As DNA, the CDR3 is TGTGCCAGCAGCCAGATCGGCAAGGGAGGGGTAGCTTTCTTT.

This CDR3 is CASNQPGHTNYGYTF. DNA for the CDR3: TGTGCCAGTAACCAACCGGGACACACTAACTATGGCTACACCTTC. This chain uses TRBV19 with TRBJ1-2, with a possible D match to TRBD1 (6 bases). V was trimmed by 7 bases and J by 0 bases, leaving 15 bases between them. Germline V gene lookup returns CDR1 LNHDA and CDR2 SQIVND (reference sequence). The CDR3 covers 15 residues.

This sequence joins TRBV18 and TRBJ1-2; 9 nucleotides align to TRBD1. Germline lookup yields CDR1 KGHSH and CDR2 LQKENI. V shed 4 bases and J 8 bases; nucleotides not matched to a gene: 14. The CDR3 length is 16 residues. In DNA, the CDR3 is TGTGCCAGCTCACAACGGGACAGGGCGTATATTGGGGGCTACACCTTC. The encoded protein is CASSQRDRAYIGGYTF.

This rearrangement joins TRBV7-9 to TRBJ1-5; D is perhaps TRBD1 (6 bases). CDR3 length: 15 residues. The ends were cut back, 1 base at V and 2 bases at J, with 9 bases in the middle. Germline V gene data show CDR1 as SEHNR and CDR2 as FQNEAQ (reference sequence). CDR3 nucleotides: TGTGCCAGCAGCTTAGGGTCAGGGGGCAATCAGCCCCAGCATTTT. As protein: CASSLGSGGNQPQHF.

The chain has TRBV10-3 and TRBJ1-6; D perhaps matches TRBD1 (5 bases). Germline loops: CDR1 ENHRY, CDR2 SYGVKD. The CDR3 is 16 amino acids. Trimming shortened V by 4 bases and J by 7 bases, and 17 bases separated the two germline ends. The CDR3 reads CAISVRAPTGNSPLHF. The CDR3 DNA reads TGTGCCATCAGTGTCAGGGCCCCGACCGGGAATTCACCCCTCCACTTT.

This clone occurred once. This sequence joins TRBV5-3 and TRBJ1-2; 9 bases are shared with TRBD1. TRBV5-3 is identified as an open reading frame with a role that is uncertain. The CDR3 is 15 residues long. With V trimmed by 6 bases and J by 2 bases, 8 bases remained unmatched. The CDR3 region has the DNA TGTGCCAGAATCTCAAGGGGGACAGGGAACTATGGCTACACCTTC. Protein sequence: CARISRGTGNYGYTF.

V is TRBV9 and J is TRBJ2-1; 9 bases are a match to TRBD1. Per the germline V gene, CDR1 is SGDLS and CDR2 is YYNGEE. V lost 0 bases, J lost 6 bases, and 4 bases stayed unmatched. This CDR3 spans 15 amino acids. This CDR3 reads CASSVAGQGVNEQFF. DNA for the CDR3: TGTGCCAGCAGCGTAGCGGGACAGGGTGTCAATGAGCAGTTCTTC.

The chain couples TRBV6-6 to TRBJ1-2; TRBD1 is a possible D gene (5 bases). CDR1 is MNHNY and CDR2 is SVGAGI in the germline V gene (reference sequence). This CDR3 contains 13 residues. With 9 bases removed from V and 1 base from J, the gap between germline ends came to 12 bases. CDR3 residues: CASRQKRNYGYTF. CDR3 coding DNA: TGTGCCAGTCGACAGAAACGTAACTATGGCTACACCTTC.

This chain joins TRBV10-3 and TRBJ1-1; the D is unclear. Between the trimmed V and J ends, which lost 4 bases and 0 bases, there was a span of 9 bases. Germline values: CDR1 ENHRY, CDR2 SYGVKD. The CDR3 totals 14 residues. CDR3 protein: CAISVRGMNTEAFF. For the CDR3, the DNA is TGTGCCATCAGTGTCCGGGGAATGAACACTGAAGCTTTCTTT.

The chain employs TRBV2 and TRBJ2-3; D gene uncertain. The CDR3 runs to 13 residues. V lost 3 bases, J lost 1 base, and 5 bases lay in between. Germline V gene data show CDR1 as SNHLY and CDR2 as FYNNEI. The CDR3 spells CASSESRTDTQYF. DNA for the CDR3: TGTGCCAGCAGTGAGTCTCGCACAGATACGCAGTATTTT. Full variable domain (outside the CDR3, taken from reference TRBV2 and TRBJ2-3): EPEVTQTPSHQVTQMGQEVILRCVPISNHLYFYWYRQILGQKVEFLVSFYNNEISEKSEIFDDQFSVERPDGSNFTLKIRSTKLEDSAMYFCASSESRTDTQYFGPGTRLTVL.

A word on this clone: Other DNA variants within this sample encode the same CDR3. The chain joins TRBV11-3 to TRBJ2-3, with a possible D match to TRBD2 (6 bases). CDR1 is SGHNT and CDR2 is YENEEA in the germline V gene. This CDR3 spans 13 amino acids. V shed 1 base and J shed 4 bases, with 6 bases lying between them. The CDR3 sequence: CASSLGGADTQYF. CDR3 nucleotide sequence: TGTGCCAGCAGCTTAGGGGGGGCAGATACGCAGTATTTT.

This clone appeared once. V usage is TRBV4-2 and J usage is TRBJ1-1, with a possible D match to TRBD1 (6 bases). Germline V lookup: CDR1 LGHNA, CDR2 YNFKEQ. The CDR3 runs to 14 residues. Trimming took off 1 base at V and 1 base at J, with 7 bases between the two ends. CDR3 sequence reads: CASSQAGENTEAFF. The DNA of the CDR3 is TGTGCCAGCAGCCAAGCAGGGGAGAACACTGAAGCTTTCTTT.

V is TRBV6-5 and J is TRBJ2-5, with TRBD1 matching over 7 bases. The CDR3 is made up of 15 amino acids. V lost 6 bases to trimming and J lost 5 bases; unmatched junction nucleotides: 12. The germline gives CDR1 MNHEY, CDR2 SVGAGI. CDR3 nucleotide sequence: TGTGCCAGCAGGCCTATGGGACAGCCGGGGGAGACCCAGTACTTC. Protein: CASRPMGQPGETQYF.

This clone was counted a few times. The V call is TRBV7-8, the J call TRBJ1-5, with D perhaps TRBD1 (6 bases). CDR3 length: 14 residues. V dropped 2 bases and J dropped 6 bases, with 11 bases sitting between them. The germline CDR1 and CDR2 sequences are SGHVS and FQNEAQ. CDR3 bases: TGTGCCAGCAGCTTATCAGGGGCGAGTCAGCCCCAGCATTTT. Protein: CASSLSGASQPQHF.

The V and J genes are TRBV10-3 and TRBJ2-7; D gene ambiguous. Germline V gene lookup returns CDR1 ENHRY and CDR2 SYGVKD. This CDR3 has 12 amino acids. Trimming shortened V by 2 bases and J by 3 bases, and 5 bases separated the two germline ends. The CDR3 loop is CAISEGHYEQYV. CDR3 nucleotides: TGTGCCATCAGTGAGGGGCACTACGAGCAGTACGTC.

Here the CDR3 reads CASSWLLGGETQYF. CDR3 DNA: TGTGCCAGCAGCTGGCTTTTGGGGGGAGAGACCCAGTACTTC. J is TRBJ2-5 and V is TRBV28, with a tentative D call TRBD2 (6 bases). CDR3 size: 14 residues. The V gene's germline CDR1 is MDHEN and CDR2 SYDVKM. V gave up 6 bases and J gave up 4 bases, with 15 bases separating them.

V gene TRBV9 combines with J gene TRBJ2-5; tentatively, D is TRBD2 (6 bases). Germline V gene lookup returns CDR1 SGDLS and CDR2 YYNGEE. Trimming stripped 3 bases from V and 9 bases from J, with 18 bases between. This CDR3 has 14 amino acids. CDR3 sequence reads: CASSAPGLQAPQYF. CDR3 in DNA: TGTGCCAGCAGCGCGCCGGGACTGCAAGCGCCCCAGTACTTC. Full variable domain (outside the CDR3, taken from reference TRBV9 and TRBJ2-5): DSGVTQTPKHLITATGQRVTLRCSPRSGDLSVYWYQQSLDQGLQFLIQYYNGEERAKGNILERFSAQQFPDLHSELNLSSLELGDSALYFCASSAPGLQAPQYFGPGTRLLVL.

Comment on this clone: The junction departs from germline at one end; a sequencing error may be responsible. V and J are TRBV19 and TRBJ2-3; perhaps TRBD2 as D (6 bases). The CDR3 consists of 14 residues. Germline lookup yields CDR1 LNHDA and CDR2 SQIVND (reference sequence). CDR3 protein: CASNIRGETDTQYF. The CDR3 DNA follows: TGTGCCAGTAATATACGCGGGGAAACTGATACGCAGTATTTT.